The 19 T cell receptor beta chains below all came from one sample that was sequenced in a study of T-cell reconstitution after alpha-beta-depleted transplantation in children. During its preparation, the TCRbeta library received unique molecular identifiers. TCRdb reprocessed the PCR reads via MiXCR and lists one record per CDR3 protein. Among over 15,000 distinct CDR3 sequences, roughly 12% were seen once, and the ten largest hold about two thirds. The sequencing used PBMCs, mostly from graft donor cells, collected 180 days after TCRalphabeta/CD19-depleted stem cell transplant. The receptors originated from a boy under three years old who had a stem cell transplant for Wiskott-Aldrich syndrome, so the T cells may come from the graft donor.

This clonotype was seen at least ten times. This chain uses TRBV10-1 with TRBJ2-7; weak D call: TRBD1 (5 bases). CDR3 length equals 14 residues. The germline V gene has CDR1 WNHNN and CDR2 SYGVQD (reference sequence). Trimming pared 2 bases from V and 1 base from J, leaving 9 bases between. This CDR3 reads CASSEGPGSYEQYF. The CDR3 DNA reads as TGCGCCAGCAGTGAGGGACCAGGGTCCTACGAGCAGTACTTC.

The V gene is TRBV5-4, the J gene TRBJ2-5; 8 bases agree with TRBD2. In germline, CDR1 is SGHNT, CDR2 YYREEE (reference sequence). Unmatched junction bases numbered 2, after V lost 0 bases and J lost 1 base. This CDR3 region has 15 residues. CDR3 protein: CASSLAAGAQETQYF. The CDR3 DNA follows: TGTGCCAGCAGCTTGGCAGCGGGAGCCCAAGAGACCCAGTACTTC.

This clonotype has a count of ten or more. The rearrangement joins TRBV5-1 to TRBJ2-1, with D maybe TRBD2 (6 bases). The V and J ends lost 4 bases and 7 bases respectively, with 15 bases between them. Germline values: CDR1 SGHRS, CDR2 YFSETQ. The CDR3 has 14 amino acids. The CDR3: CASSPLAPANEQFF. The CDR3 DNA follows: TGCGCCAGCAGCCCCCTAGCGCCGGCAAATGAGCAGTTCTTC.

The gene calls are TRBV29-1 and TRBJ2-3; no clear D. The V gene lost 5 bases and the J gene lost 4 bases, with 19 bases spanning the gap. The CDR3 has 15 residues. Germline V gene data show CDR1 as SQVTM and CDR2 as ANQGSEA. The CDR3 is CSVFRRRSSPDTQYF. As DNA, the CDR3 is TGCAGCGTTTTCCGAAGACGGAGTAGCCCAGATACGCAGTATTTT.

This clonotype was observed at least ten times. This rearrangement joins TRBV9 to TRBJ2-1, with 16 bases fitting TRBD2. V was pared by 2 bases and J by 6 bases, with 8 bases of the junction left unmatched. Germline V gene lookup returns CDR1 SGDLS and CDR2 YYNGEE. This CDR3 is built from 18 residues. CDR3 sequence (DNA): TGTGCCAGCAGCGTCTCGGGACTAGCGGGAGGGCCAGGCAATGAGCAGTTCTTC. It encodes CASSVSGLAGGPGNEQFF.

In its sample, this clonotype was seen a few times. The chain couples TRBV20-1 to TRBJ2-1; 8 bases align to TRBD2. J lost 4 bases, V lost 6 bases, and 14 bases had no gene match. The CDR3 runs to 16 residues. Germline loops: CDR1 DFQATT, CDR2 SNEGSKA (reference sequence). The CDR3: CSAWTAGGPVYNEQFF. DNA of the CDR3: TGCAGTGCCTGGACGGCGGGAGGCCCCGTTTACAATGAGCAGTTCTTC.

This clonotype was recorded many times. The J gene is TRBJ2-1, the V gene TRBV4-3, with 8 bases lining up with TRBD2. The germline V gene has CDR1 LGHNA and CDR2 YSLEER. V lost 0 bases to trimming and J lost 9 bases; unmatched junction nucleotides: 13. The CDR3 length is 17 residues. The CDR3 reads CASSQEWSWREAGEQFF. The CDR3 DNA sequence: TGCGCCAGCAGCCAAGAATGGAGTTGGCGGGAGGCGGGTGAGCAGTTCTTC.

In this sample, this clonotype turned up many times. The genes are TRBV20-1 and TRBJ2-1; 8 bases are a match to TRBD2. The V gene's germline CDR1 is DFQATT and CDR2 SNEGSKA (reference sequence). With 5 bases clipped from V and 8 bases from J, the junction kept 14 bases outside the gene matches. This CDR3 has 15 amino acids. For the CDR3, the DNA is TGCAGTGCTGGAATAAGCGGGAGTCATCGCGATGAGCAGTTCTTC. Residues: CSAGISGSHRDEQFF.

This clonotype was detected a few times. The CDR3 is CSATGPQIGTGELFF. In DNA form, the CDR3 reads TGCAGTGCTACCGGACCTCAAATCGGTACCGGGGAGCTGTTTTTT. This chain connects TRBV20-1 to TRBJ2-2, with D hard to call. Germline lookup yields CDR1 DFQATT and CDR2 SNEGSKA (reference sequence). This CDR3 is 15 amino acids long. V was cut by 4 bases and J by 5 bases, with 17 bases left in between.

The chain couples TRBV7-9 to TRBJ2-1; possible D gene TRBD2, 6 bases. The CDR3 sequence is 14 residues long. V lost 5 bases and J lost 5, with 13 bases in between. Germline V gene data show CDR1 as SEHNR and CDR2 as FQNEAQ (reference sequence). CDR3: CASSVGGGHNEQFF. DNA of the CDR3: TGTGCCAGCAGCGTGGGAGGAGGACACAATGAGCAGTTCTTC.

V and J are TRBV9 and TRBJ1-2; D may be TRBD1 (6 bases). The CDR3 totals 15 residues. Trimming left V 3 bases short and J 4 bases short, with 16 bases between. Germline CDR1 reads SGDLS; CDR2 reads YYNGEE. In nucleotides, the CDR3 is TGTGCCAGCAGCGATCACGGACAGCCGCCCTATGGCTACACCTTC. Encoded protein: CASSDHGQPPYGYTF. The full variable domain, with the rest looked up from reference TRBV9 and TRBJ1-2, is DSGVTQTPKHLITATGQRVTLRCSPRSGDLSVYWYQQSLDQGLQFLIQYYNGEERAKGNILERFSAQQFPDLHSELNLSSLELGDSALYFCASSDHGQPPYGYTFGSGTRLTVV.

The V gene is TRBV2, the J gene TRBJ1-1; 8 bases are shared with TRBD1. Germline CDR1 reads SNHLY; CDR2 reads FYNNEI. The ends lost 6 bases at V and 5 bases at J; junction bases unmatched: 5. This CDR3 contains 13 residues. The CDR3 region is CASSTDRGTEAFF. The CDR3 coding sequence is TGTGCCAGCAGCACCGACAGGGGAACTGAAGCTTTCTTT.

This clonotype was counted many times. J is TRBJ2-7 and V is TRBV5-1, with a tentative D call TRBD1 (6 bases). The V end was cut by 1 base, the J end by 4 bases, with 12 bases between. Germline V gene data show CDR1 as SGHRS and CDR2 as YFSETQ. The CDR3 has 14 amino acids. The CDR3 is CASSLLGTKYEQYF. The CDR3 nucleotides read TGCGCCAGCAGCTTGCTCGGGACAAAATACGAGCAGTACTTC.

The chain recombines TRBV9 with TRBJ2-1; perhaps TRBD1 as D (5 bases). Germline loops: CDR1 SGDLS, CDR2 YYNGEE. CDR3 size: 15 residues. Trimming shortened V by 3 bases and J by 2 bases, and 12 bases separated the two germline ends. CDR3 in DNA: TGTGCCAGCAGCGCAAGAGACAGTACCTACAATGAGCAGTTCTTC. It translates to CASSARDSTYNEQFF.

This clonotype occurred many times. J is TRBJ1-2 and V is TRBV28; D is unresolved. Per the germline V gene, CDR1 is MDHEN and CDR2 is SYDVKM. Trimming shortened V by 10 bases and J by 8 bases, and 17 bases separated the two germline ends. The CDR3 has 12 residues. The CDR3 DNA is TGTGCCACCCTGAGAGAGGTCCGAGGCTACACCTTC. This translates into CATLREVRGYTF.

This clonotype was seen more than once but under ten times. The chain has TRBV7-9 and TRBJ1-2, with 8 positions matching TRBD1. Germline assignment: CDR1 SEHNR and CDR2 FQNEAQ (reference sequence). Losses at the gene ends were 5 bases for V and 8 bases for J; bases not matched to a gene: 10. The CDR3 contains 14 residues. The CDR3 bases are TGTGCCAGCAGCGCAGGACTGTACAGGGGGGGCTACACCTTC. Amino acids: CASSAGLYRGGYTF.

In this sample, this clonotype turned up many times. J is TRBJ2-5 and V is TRBV15, with D possibly being TRBD2 (6 bases). This CDR3 region has 19 residues. The germline CDR1 and CDR2 sequences are LNHNV and YYDKDF (reference sequence). Trimming removed 4 bases from V and 3 bases from J, with 27 bases in between. The CDR3 nucleotides read TGTGCCACCAGCACAATCCATCAACTAGGGAGGAGGTGGGAAGAGACCCAGTACTTC. This sequence encodes CATSTIHQLGRRWEETQYF.

CDR3 protein: CASTRQGAHYEQYF. As DNA, the CDR3 is TGTGCCAGCACTCGACAGGGGGCGCACTACGAGCAGTACTTC. The rearrangement uses TRBV6-1 and TRBJ2-7; 10 bases are a match to TRBD1. V lost 7 bases to trimming and J lost 3 bases; unmatched junction nucleotides: 6. The CDR3 runs to 14 residues. CDR1 is MNHNS and CDR2 is SASEGT in the germline V gene.

The chain is built from TRBV12-3 or TRBV12-4 and TRBJ2-1; 9 bases line up with TRBD2. With V trimmed by 6 bases and J by 2 bases, 8 bases remained unmatched. There are 16 residues in the CDR3. CDR3 region: CASSLLPSGAYNEQFF. CDR3 bases: TGTGCCAGCAGCCTATTGCCTAGCGGGGCCTACAATGAGCAGTTCTTC.